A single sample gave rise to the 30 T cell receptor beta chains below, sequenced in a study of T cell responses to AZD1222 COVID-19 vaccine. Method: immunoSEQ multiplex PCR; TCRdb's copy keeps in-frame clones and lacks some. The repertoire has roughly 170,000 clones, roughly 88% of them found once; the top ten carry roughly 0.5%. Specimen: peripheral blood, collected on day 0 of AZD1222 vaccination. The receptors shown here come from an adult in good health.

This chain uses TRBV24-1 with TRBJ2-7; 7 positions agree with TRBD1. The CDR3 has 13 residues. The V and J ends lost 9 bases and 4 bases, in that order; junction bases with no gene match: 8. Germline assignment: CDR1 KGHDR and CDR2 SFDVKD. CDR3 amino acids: CATSAGGRYEQYF. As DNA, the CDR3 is TGTGCCACCTCGGCAGGGGGAAGGTACGAGCAGTACTTC.

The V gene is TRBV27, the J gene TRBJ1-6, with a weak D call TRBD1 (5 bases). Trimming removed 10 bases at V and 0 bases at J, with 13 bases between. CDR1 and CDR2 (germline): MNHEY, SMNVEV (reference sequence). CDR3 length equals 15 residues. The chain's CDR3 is CATWDGNSYNSPLHF. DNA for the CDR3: TGTGCCACCTGGGACGGAAACTCCTATAATTCACCCCTCCACTTT.

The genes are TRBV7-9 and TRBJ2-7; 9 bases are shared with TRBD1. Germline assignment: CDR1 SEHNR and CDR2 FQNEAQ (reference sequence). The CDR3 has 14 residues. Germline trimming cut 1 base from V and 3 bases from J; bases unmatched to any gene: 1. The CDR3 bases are TGTGCCAGCAGCTTAGGGGGACAGGGCTACGAGCAGTACTTC. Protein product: CASSLGGQGYEQYF.

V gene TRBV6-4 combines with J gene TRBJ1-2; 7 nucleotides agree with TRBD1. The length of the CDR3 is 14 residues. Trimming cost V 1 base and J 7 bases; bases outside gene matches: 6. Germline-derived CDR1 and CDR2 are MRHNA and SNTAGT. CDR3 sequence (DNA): TGTGCCAGCAGTGACTTTAACAGGGGCGGTGGCTACACCTTC. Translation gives CASSDFNRGGGYTF.

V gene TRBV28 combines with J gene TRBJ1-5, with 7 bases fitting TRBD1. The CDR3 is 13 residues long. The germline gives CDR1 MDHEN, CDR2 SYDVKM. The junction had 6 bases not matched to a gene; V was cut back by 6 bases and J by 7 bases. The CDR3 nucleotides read TGTGCCAGCAGAAGACAGGGAGAGCAGCCCCAGCATTTT. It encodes CASRRQGEQPQHF.

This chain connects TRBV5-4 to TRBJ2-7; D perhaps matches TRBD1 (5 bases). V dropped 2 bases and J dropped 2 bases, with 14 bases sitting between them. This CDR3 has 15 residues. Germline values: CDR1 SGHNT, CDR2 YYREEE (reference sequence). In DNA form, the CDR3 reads TGTGCCAGCAGCTTATCGGTGACAGAGACCTACGAGCAGTACTTC. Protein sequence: CASSLSVTETYEQYF.

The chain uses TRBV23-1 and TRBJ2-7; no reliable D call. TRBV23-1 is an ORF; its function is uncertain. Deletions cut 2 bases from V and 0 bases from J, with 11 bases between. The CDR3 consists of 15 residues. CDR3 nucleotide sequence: TGCGCCAGCAGTCAAGTTTCCCGGAGCTCCTACGAGCAGTACTTC. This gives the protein CASSQVSRSSYEQYF.

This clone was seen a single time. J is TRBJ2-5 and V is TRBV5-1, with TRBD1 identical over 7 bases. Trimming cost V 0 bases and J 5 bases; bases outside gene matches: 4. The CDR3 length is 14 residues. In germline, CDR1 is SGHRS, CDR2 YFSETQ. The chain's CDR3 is CASSLGGGTETQYF. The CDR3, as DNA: TGCGCCAGCAGCTTGGGAGGGGGCACGGAGACCCAGTACTTC.

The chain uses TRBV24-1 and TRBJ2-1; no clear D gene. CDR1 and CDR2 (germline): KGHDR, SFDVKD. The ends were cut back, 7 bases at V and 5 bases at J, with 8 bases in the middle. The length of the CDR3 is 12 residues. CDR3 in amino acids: CATSRPDNEQFF. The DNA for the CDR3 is TGTGCCACCAGCAGACCAGACAATGAGCAGTTCTTC.

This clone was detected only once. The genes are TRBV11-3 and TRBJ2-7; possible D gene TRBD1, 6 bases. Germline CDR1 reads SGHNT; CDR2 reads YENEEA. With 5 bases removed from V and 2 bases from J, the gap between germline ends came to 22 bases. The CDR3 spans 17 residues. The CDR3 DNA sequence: TGTGCCAGCAGCCCGCAGGGGTCAGCCGGGAAAACCTACGAGCAGTACTTC. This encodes CASSPQGSAGKTYEQYF.

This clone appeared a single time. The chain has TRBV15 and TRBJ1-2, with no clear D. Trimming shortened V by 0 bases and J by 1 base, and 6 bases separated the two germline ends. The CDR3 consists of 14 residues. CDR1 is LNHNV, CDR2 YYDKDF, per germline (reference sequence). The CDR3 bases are TGTGCCACCAGCAGAGATAGGGTTAACTATGGCTACACCTTC. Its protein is CATSRDRVNYGYTF.

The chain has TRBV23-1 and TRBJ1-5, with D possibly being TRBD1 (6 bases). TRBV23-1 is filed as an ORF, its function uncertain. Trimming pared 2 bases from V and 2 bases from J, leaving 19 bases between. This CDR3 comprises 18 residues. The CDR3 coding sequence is TGCGCCAGCAGTCAACTCAATAAAGGGGGAACCTGCAATCAGCCCCAGCATTTT. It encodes CASSQLNKGGTCNQPQHF.

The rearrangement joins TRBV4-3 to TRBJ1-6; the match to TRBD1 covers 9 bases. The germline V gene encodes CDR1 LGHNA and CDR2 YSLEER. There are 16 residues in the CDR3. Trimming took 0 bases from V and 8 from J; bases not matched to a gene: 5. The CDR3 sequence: CASSQDRGQGHSPLHF. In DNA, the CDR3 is TGCGCCAGCAGCCAAGATCGGGGACAGGGCCATTCACCCCTCCACTTT.

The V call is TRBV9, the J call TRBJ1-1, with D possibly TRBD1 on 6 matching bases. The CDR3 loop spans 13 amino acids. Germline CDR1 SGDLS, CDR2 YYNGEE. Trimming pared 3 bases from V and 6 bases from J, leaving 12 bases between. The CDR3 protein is CASSGIQGPEAFF. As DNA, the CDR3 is TGTGCCAGCAGCGGTATACAGGGACCTGAAGCTTTCTTT.

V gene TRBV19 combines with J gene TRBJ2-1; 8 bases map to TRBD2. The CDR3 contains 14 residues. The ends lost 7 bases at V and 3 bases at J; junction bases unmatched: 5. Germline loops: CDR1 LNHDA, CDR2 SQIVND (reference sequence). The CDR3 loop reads CASTKLADYNEQFF. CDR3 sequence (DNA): TGTGCCAGTACAAAACTAGCGGACTACAATGAGCAGTTCTTC.

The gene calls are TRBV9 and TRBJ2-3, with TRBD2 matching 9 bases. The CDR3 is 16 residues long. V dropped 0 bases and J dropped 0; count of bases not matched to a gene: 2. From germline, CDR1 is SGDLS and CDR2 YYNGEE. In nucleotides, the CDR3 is TGTGCCAGCAGCGTAGCTCTAGCGGGAAGCACAGATACGCAGTATTTT. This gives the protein CASSVALAGSTDTQYF. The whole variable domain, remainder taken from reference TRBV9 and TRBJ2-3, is DSGVTQTPKHLITATGQRVTLRCSPRSGDLSVYWYQQSLDQGLQFLIQYYNGEERAKGNILERFSAQQFPDLHSELNLSSLELGDSALYFCASSVALAGSTDTQYFGPGTRLTVL.

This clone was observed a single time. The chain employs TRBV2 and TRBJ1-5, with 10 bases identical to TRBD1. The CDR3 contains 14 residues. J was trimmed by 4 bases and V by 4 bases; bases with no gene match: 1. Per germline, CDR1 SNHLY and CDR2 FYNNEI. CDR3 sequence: CASSAGQGNQPQHF. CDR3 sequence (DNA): TGTGCCAGCAGTGCGGGACAGGGGAATCAGCCCCAGCATTTT.

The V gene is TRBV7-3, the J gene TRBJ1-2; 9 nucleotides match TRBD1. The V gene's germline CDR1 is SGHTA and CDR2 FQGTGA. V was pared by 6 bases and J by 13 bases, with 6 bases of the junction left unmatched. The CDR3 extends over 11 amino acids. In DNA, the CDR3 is TGTGCCAGCAGGGGACAGGGAATTTCCACCTTC. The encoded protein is CASRGQGISTF.

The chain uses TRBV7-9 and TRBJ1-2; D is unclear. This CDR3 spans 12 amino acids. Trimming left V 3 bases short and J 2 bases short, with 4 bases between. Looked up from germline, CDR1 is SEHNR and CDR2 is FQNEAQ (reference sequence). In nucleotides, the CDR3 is TGTGCCAGCAGCTTGGGAAACTATGGCTACACCTTC. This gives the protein CASSLGNYGYTF.

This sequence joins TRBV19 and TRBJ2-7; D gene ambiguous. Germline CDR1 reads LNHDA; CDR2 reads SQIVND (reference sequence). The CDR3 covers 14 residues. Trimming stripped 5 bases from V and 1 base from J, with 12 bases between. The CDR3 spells CASSSTRSSYEQYF. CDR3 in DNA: TGTGCCAGTAGTTCCACCCGGTCTTCCTACGAGCAGTACTTC.

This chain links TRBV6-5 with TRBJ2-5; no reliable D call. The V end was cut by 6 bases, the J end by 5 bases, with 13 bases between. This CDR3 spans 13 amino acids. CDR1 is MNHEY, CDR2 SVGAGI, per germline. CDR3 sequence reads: CASRAGVPETQYF. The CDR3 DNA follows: TGTGCCAGCAGGGCAGGTGTTCCGGAGACCCAGTACTTC.

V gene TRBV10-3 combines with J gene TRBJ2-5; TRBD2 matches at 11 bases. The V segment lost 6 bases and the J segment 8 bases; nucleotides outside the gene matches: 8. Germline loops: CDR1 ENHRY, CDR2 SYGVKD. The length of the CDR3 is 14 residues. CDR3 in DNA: TGTGCCATCAGGCCGACTAGCGGGGAAAATACCCAGTACTTC. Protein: CAIRPTSGENTQYF.

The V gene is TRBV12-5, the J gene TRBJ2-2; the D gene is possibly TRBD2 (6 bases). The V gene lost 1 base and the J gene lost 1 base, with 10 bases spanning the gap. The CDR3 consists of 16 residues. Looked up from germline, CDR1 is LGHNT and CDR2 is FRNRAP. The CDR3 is CASGLGLGVNTGELFF. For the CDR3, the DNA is TGTGCTAGTGGTTTGGGACTAGGTGTGAACACCGGGGAGCTGTTTTTT.

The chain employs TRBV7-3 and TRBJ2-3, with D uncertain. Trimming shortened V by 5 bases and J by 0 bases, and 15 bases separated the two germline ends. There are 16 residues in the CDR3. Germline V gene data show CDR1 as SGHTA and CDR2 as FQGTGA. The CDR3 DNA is TGTGCCAGCAGCCCCCGCCGGCAGCCTAGCACAGATACGCAGTATTTT. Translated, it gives CASSPRRQPSTDTQYF.

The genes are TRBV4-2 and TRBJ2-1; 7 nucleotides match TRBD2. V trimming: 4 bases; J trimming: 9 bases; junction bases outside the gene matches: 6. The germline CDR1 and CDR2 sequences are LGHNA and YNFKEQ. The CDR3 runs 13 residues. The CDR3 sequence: CASSPGGSGEQFF. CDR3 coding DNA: TGTGCCAGCAGCCCGGGGGGATCTGGTGAGCAGTTCTTC.

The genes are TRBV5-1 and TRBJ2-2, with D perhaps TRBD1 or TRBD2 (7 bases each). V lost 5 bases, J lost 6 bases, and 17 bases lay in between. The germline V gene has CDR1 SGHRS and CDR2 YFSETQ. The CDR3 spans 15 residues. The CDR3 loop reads CASSPRQGGAGELFF. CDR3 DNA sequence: TGCGCCAGCAGTCCCCGACAGGGAGGGGCCGGGGAGCTGTTTTTT.

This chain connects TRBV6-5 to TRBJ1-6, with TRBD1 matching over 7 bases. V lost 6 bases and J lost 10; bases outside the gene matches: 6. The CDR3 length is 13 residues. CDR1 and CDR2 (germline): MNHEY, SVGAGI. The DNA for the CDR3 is TGTGCCAGCAGGGACAGGCGGTGGTCACCCCTCCACTTT. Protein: CASRDRRWSPLHF.

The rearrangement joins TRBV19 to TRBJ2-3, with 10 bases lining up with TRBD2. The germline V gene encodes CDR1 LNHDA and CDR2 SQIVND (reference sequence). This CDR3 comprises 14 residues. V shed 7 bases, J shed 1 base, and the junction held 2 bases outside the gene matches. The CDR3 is CASTLAGGTDTQYF. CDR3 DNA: TGTGCCAGTACTCTAGCGGGAGGCACAGATACGCAGTATTTT.

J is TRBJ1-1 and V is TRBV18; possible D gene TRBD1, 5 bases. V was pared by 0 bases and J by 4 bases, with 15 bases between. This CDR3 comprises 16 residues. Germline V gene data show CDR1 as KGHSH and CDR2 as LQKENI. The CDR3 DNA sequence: TGTGCCAGCTCACCACCGGGTCTGGCTGGGGGCACTGAAGCTTTCTTT. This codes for CASSPPGLAGGTEAFF.

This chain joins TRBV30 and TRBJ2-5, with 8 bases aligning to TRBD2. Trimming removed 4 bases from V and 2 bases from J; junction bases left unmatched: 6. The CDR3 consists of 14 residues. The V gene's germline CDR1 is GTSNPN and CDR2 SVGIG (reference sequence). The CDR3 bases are TGTGCCTGGAACTGGGCGGGGGGTCAAGAGACCCAGTACTTC. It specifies CAWNWAGGQETQYF.